This T cell receptor (beta chain) was observed in a study of cytomegalovirus exposure and HLA in healthy donors. Study-level background: Some 85 million unique TCRs, all from HLA-typed donors, were included in an early release of the data. Study conclusions and caveats: When analyzed later, a missense DCLRE1C variant was found to be linked to TCR beta V- and J-gene trimming.

With respect to this clone: Its specificity is not known.

The PCR ran on 60 Vbeta and 13 Jbeta primers. This table comes from immunoSEQ multiplex PCR, and its TCRdb copy is limited to in-frame clones, with some not included. This table holds about 140,000 clones, 70% to 85% found once. The V gene lost 7 bases and the J gene lost 0 bases, with 4 bases spanning the gap. The germline V gene has CDR1 LNHDA and CDR2 SQIVND (reference sequence). The CDR3 totals 13 residues. The sample taken for sequencing was PBMCs. The rearrangement links TRBV19 to TRBJ2-6; D not resolved. The receptor comes from a man younger than 45 in good health and CMV-seropositive. The CDR3 DNA sequence: TGTGCCAGTACTGTCTCTGGGGCCAACGTCCTGACTTTC. Its protein product is CASTVSGANVLTF.